The 28 T cell receptor beta chains reported below all come from one sample, sequenced in a study of T cell responses to AZD1222 COVID-19 vaccine (dated by TCRdb to about 2021). In light of the paper, this sample's time point label describes: about 28 days (+/-7) after the second vaccine dose. The library relied on the immunoSEQ multiplex PCR assay. TCRdb carries this immuneACCESS record with in-frame sequences only. Its versions omit some clonotypes, under half of them owing to an unresolved V gene in the studies checked, with the rest unexplained. This sample gives some 130,000 clones in total; around 89% of them show up just once. The ten top clones hold around a tenth of the sample. Sequenced material: peripheral blood, taken 28 days after the second AZD1222 dose. These TCRs come from an adult who received the AZD1222 COVID-19 vaccine.

The rearrangement joins TRBV27 to TRBJ1-6; 9 nucleotides match TRBD1. The CDR3 runs to 15 residues. CDR1 is MNHEY and CDR2 is SMNVEV in the germline V gene (reference sequence). With V trimmed by 2 bases and J by 7 bases, 3 bases remained unmatched. The CDR3 DNA sequence: TGTGCCAGCAGTTTAGGGACAGGGTGGAATTCACCCCTCCACTTT. It codes for CASSLGTGWNSPLHF.

This clone has only a few counts. J is TRBJ1-6 and V is TRBV2; D may be TRBD1 (5 bases). V was shortened by 7 bases and J by 3 bases, with 7 bases between the two germline ends. Germline-derived CDR1 and CDR2 are SNHLY and FYNNEI. The CDR3 covers 13 residues. The CDR3 loop is CASTDNYNSPLHF. DNA for the CDR3: TGTGCCAGCACGGACAACTATAATTCACCCCTCCACTTT.

V usage is TRBV4-3 and J usage is TRBJ2-7; no reliable D call. The CDR3 extends over 15 amino acids. The V end was cut by 0 bases, the J end by 3 bases, with 12 bases between. CDR1 and CDR2 (germline): LGHNA, YSLEER. DNA for the CDR3: TGCGCCAGCAGCCAAGATTCTACCTTGGGCTACGAGCAGTACTTC. Protein product: CASSQDSTLGYEQYF.

The chain carries TRBV6-5 and TRBJ2-5, with D tentatively TRBD1 (6 bases). Germline values: CDR1 MNHEY, CDR2 SVGAGI. CDR3 length: 13 residues. Trimming pared 6 bases from V and 4 bases from J, leaving 12 bases between. The CDR3 loop is CASSSTGTETQYF. The CDR3 region has the DNA TGTGCCAGCAGCTCCACAGGGACAGAGACCCAGTACTTC.

The V and J genes are TRBV11-2 and TRBJ1-2, with 8 bases matching TRBD1. The CDR3 runs 14 residues. The germline V gene encodes CDR1 SGHAT and CDR2 FQNNGV. Unmatched junction bases numbered 4, after V lost 3 bases and J lost 4 bases. CDR3 sequence: CASSFADRGYGYTF. CDR3 in DNA: TGTGCCAGCAGCTTTGCTGACAGGGGCTATGGCTACACCTTC.

The chain links TRBV5-8 to TRBJ1-4; D is undetermined. Germline V gives CDR1 SGHTS, CDR2 YDEGEE. Trimming took 0 bases from V and 6 from J, leaving 12 bases between them. The CDR3 runs to 15 residues. The CDR3: CASSLGLGSDEKLFF. CDR3 DNA sequence: TGTGCCAGCAGCTTGGGTTTAGGGTCCGATGAAAAACTGTTTTTT. Full variable domain (missing parts from reference TRBV5-8 and TRBJ1-4): EAGVTQSPTHLIKTRGQQATLRCSPISGHTSVYWYQQALGLGLQFLLWYDEGEERNRGNFPPRFSGRQFPNYSSELNVNALELEDSALYLCASSLGLGSDEKLFFGSGTQLSVL.

V is TRBV18 and J is TRBJ1-1; D ambiguous. Germline lookup yields CDR1 KGHSH and CDR2 LQKENI. CDR3 length: 14 amino acids. The V end lost 2 bases, the J end lost 0 bases, and 7 bases lay between the germline ends. Here the CDR3 DNA reads TGTGCCAGCTCACCAAACAGTATGAACACTGAAGCTTTCTTT. This gives the protein CASSPNSMNTEAFF.

This clone has just one count. V and J are TRBV24-1 and TRBJ2-2, with 8 bases identical to TRBD2. V lost 3 bases, J lost 0 bases, and 5 bases stayed unmatched. CDR1 KGHDR and CDR2 SFDVKD come from the germline V gene. The CDR3 covers 17 residues. CDR3 region: CATSDRGLGSNTGELFF. CDR3 coding DNA: TGTGCCACCAGTGATAGGGGACTAGGTTCGAACACCGGGGAGCTGTTTTTT.

This sequence joins TRBV6-5 and TRBJ1-2; perhaps TRBD1 as D (5 bases). Trimming took 0 bases from V and 8 from J, leaving 13 bases between them. The V gene's germline CDR1 is MNHEY and CDR2 SVGAGI. CDR3 length: 14 residues. This CDR3 reads CASSYSIGGLGYTF. The CDR3, as DNA: TGTGCCAGCAGTTACTCGATTGGGGGGTTGGGCTACACCTTC.

This rearrangement joins TRBV11-2 to TRBJ2-3; D might be TRBD2 (5 bases). CDR1 is SGHAT and CDR2 is FQNNGV in the germline V gene. Trimming took 7 bases from V and 0 from J, leaving 11 bases between them. This CDR3 is 14 amino acids long. CDR3 in amino acids: CASTTIPSTDTQYF. The CDR3 coding sequence is TGTGCCAGCACGACTATACCTAGCACAGATACGCAGTATTTT.

The V gene is TRBV6-5, the J gene TRBJ2-2; no clear D. The length of the CDR3 is 13 residues. V dropped 5 bases and J dropped 5 bases, with 9 bases sitting between them. In germline, CDR1 is MNHEY, CDR2 SVGAGI. The CDR3 region is CASSTPGTGELFF. The CDR3 DNA is TGTGCCAGCAGTACCCCCGGGACCGGGGAGCTGTTTTTT.

The chain couples TRBV5-8 to TRBJ1-3; D uncertain. Germline CDR1 reads SGHTS; CDR2 reads YDEGEE. The V end was cut by 7 bases, the J end by 3 bases, with 17 bases between. This CDR3 contains 15 residues. The CDR3 coding sequence is TGTGCCAGCTCTGGCAGTTTCTTTCTTGGAAACACCATATATTTT. Translated, it gives CASSGSFFLGNTIYF.

The V and J genes are TRBV6-5 and TRBJ2-7; D might be TRBD1 or TRBD2, each matching 5 bases. Germline-derived CDR1 and CDR2 are MNHEY and SVGAGI. The CDR3 is 16 amino acids. The germline V and J ends were trimmed by 4 bases and 2 bases, with 18 bases remaining between them. CDR3 bases: TGTGCCAGCAGTTCCACTTGGGGACGGTTCACCTACGAGCAGTACTTC. It codes for CASSSTWGRFTYEQYF.

V gene TRBV7-3 combines with J gene TRBJ1-3; D is uncertain. From germline, CDR1 is SGHTA and CDR2 FQGTGA. The CDR3 length is 14 residues. Trimming shortened V by 8 bases and J by 0 bases, and 11 bases separated the two germline ends. CDR3 amino acids: CASGLGLSGNTIYF. Here the CDR3 DNA reads TGTGCCAGCGGGCTAGGGCTCTCTGGAAACACCATATATTTT.

This clone was counted a few times. The CDR3 DNA is TGTGCCAGCAGCCAAGGCGAGCGACAGAGCTCCTACAATGAGCAGTTCTTC. This translates into CASSQGERQSSYNEQFF. The chain carries TRBV14 and TRBJ2-1; tentatively, D is TRBD1 (5 bases). The CDR3 has 17 amino acids. The germline V and J ends were trimmed by 1 base and 0 bases, with 13 bases remaining between them. The germline V gene encodes CDR1 SGHDN and CDR2 FVKESK. Variable domain in full (rest from reference TRBV14 and TRBJ2-1): EAGVTQFPSHSVIEKGQTVTLRCDPISGHDNLYWYRRVMGKEIKFLLHFVKESKQDESGMPNNRFLAERTGGTYSTLKVQPAELEDSGVYFCASSQGERQSSYNEQFFGPGTRLTVL.

The chain is built from TRBV18 and TRBJ1-2; D gene uncertain. The CDR3 runs 15 residues. CDR1 and CDR2 from the germline V gene are KGHSH and LQKENI. V was pared by 1 base and J by 0 bases, with 9 bases between. The DNA of the CDR3 is TGTGCCAGCTCACCACGTTCAGACGCTAACTATGGCTACACCTTC. Protein sequence: CASSPRSDANYGYTF.

This sequence joins TRBV18 and TRBJ2-3; 9 bases are a match to TRBD2. The germline V gene has CDR1 KGHSH and CDR2 LQKENI. The junction had 6 bases not matched to a gene; V was cut back by 4 bases and J by 1 base. This CDR3 has 16 residues. DNA for the CDR3: TGTGCCAGCTCACGGGGTAGCGGGGGTGGCACAGATACGCAGTATTTT. Translating gives CASSRGSGGGTDTQYF.

The chain uses TRBV7-7 and TRBJ1-5, with D tentatively TRBD1 (5 bases). This CDR3 comprises 19 residues. Germline V gives CDR1 SSHAT, CDR2 FNYEAQ (reference sequence). Between the trimmed V and J ends, which lost 3 bases and 0 bases, there was a span of 21 bases. The CDR3 DNA is TGTGCCAGCAGCTTTCCGAGGCAGGGCCTAATCAATAGCAATCAGCCCCAGCATTTT. Residues: CASSFPRQGLINSNQPQHF.

In this sample, this clone turned up many times. V and J are TRBV4-2 and TRBJ1-4; TRBD1 aligns across 7 bases. Per germline, CDR1 LGHNA and CDR2 YNFKEQ. This CDR3 contains 17 residues. V dropped 0 bases and J dropped 9; count of bases not matched to a gene: 13. The CDR3 reads CASSQERGLGIAKKLFF. The CDR3 nucleotides are TGTGCCAGCAGCCAAGAGAGGGGGCTGGGGATTGCAAAAAAACTGTTTTTT.

The V gene is TRBV14, the J gene TRBJ1-1; D not certain. The CDR3 sequence is 14 residues long. With 0 bases removed from V and 7 bases from J, the gap between germline ends came to 12 bases. In germline, CDR1 is SGHDN, CDR2 FVKESK. The CDR3, as DNA: TGTGCCAGCAGCCAAGATCTCGGTAGTCTTGAAGCTTTCTTT. Its translation is CASSQDLGSLEAFF.

This clone appeared a single time. The chain combines TRBV7-3 with TRBJ2-2; a possible D gene is TRBD2 (6 bases). CDR3 length: 15 residues. V lost 5 bases and J lost 2, with 12 bases in between. Germline CDR1 is SGHTA and CDR2 is FQGTGA. This CDR3 reads CASSRRGANTGELFF. CDR3 DNA: TGTGCCAGCAGCAGGAGGGGTGCAAACACCGGGGAGCTGTTTTTT. Full variable domain (remainder filled in from reference TRBV7-3 and TRBJ2-2): GAGVSQTPSNKVTEKGKYVELRCDPISGHTALYWYRQSLGQGPEFLIYFQGTGAADDSGLPNDRFFAVRPEGSVSTLKIQRTERGDSAVYLCASSRRGANTGELFFGEGSRLTVL.

The gene calls are TRBV9 and TRBJ1-3; D remains ambiguous. The CDR3 is 15 residues long. Germline values: CDR1 SGDLS, CDR2 YYNGEE. Trimming removed 4 bases from V and 4 bases from J, with 15 bases in between. This CDR3 is CASSLSGLGGNTIYF. The CDR3 nucleotides are TGTGCCAGCAGCCTTTCGGGCCTTGGAGGAAACACCATATATTTT.

The rearrangement links TRBV10-2 to TRBJ2-2, with D uncertain. Trimming removed 5 bases from V and 2 bases from J, with 12 bases in between. The CDR3 runs to 15 residues. Germline loops: CDR1 WSHSY, CDR2 SAAADI. In DNA form, the CDR3 reads TGCGCCAGCAGTTCCGTCGCAAGAAACACCGGGGAGCTGTTTTTT. Protein product: CASSSVARNTGELFF.

The chain combines TRBV3-1 (or the pseudogene TRBV3-2) with TRBJ2-2, with no clear D. The CDR3 is 12 amino acids. V dropped 1 base and J dropped 6 bases, with 3 bases sitting between them. Germline V gene data show CDR1 as LGHDT and CDR2 as YNNKEL (reference sequence). The CDR3: CASSQGSGELFF. The CDR3 DNA is TGTGCCAGCAGCCAAGGGTCCGGGGAGCTGTTTTTT.

The J gene is TRBJ1-2, the V gene TRBV10-3; D gene uncertain. CDR3 length: 13 amino acids. In germline, CDR1 is ENHRY, CDR2 SYGVKD. V lost 6 bases and J lost 5, with 13 bases in between. Written as DNA, the CDR3 is TGTGCCATCAGCGCGGGAACTTTTTATGGCTACACCTTC. Its translation: CAISAGTFYGYTF.

This clone was picked up one time. This rearrangement joins TRBV7-2 to TRBJ1-3; 8 positions agree with TRBD1. J gave up 3 bases and V 3 bases, and 7 bases lay outside the gene matches. The germline V gene has CDR1 SGHTA and CDR2 FQGNSA. This CDR3 comprises 16 residues. The DNA of the CDR3 is TGTGCCAGCAGCTTGGGCTCCGGGACAGGTGGAAACACCATATATTTT. This sequence encodes CASSLGSGTGGNTIYF.

This clone came up a few times. This rearrangement joins TRBV5-4 to TRBJ2-3; 7 bases match TRBD2. With V trimmed by 5 bases and J by 4 bases, 10 bases remained unmatched. The CDR3 is made up of 15 amino acids. CDR1 is SGHNT and CDR2 is YYREEE in the germline V gene (reference sequence). CDR3: CASRKRDPTSDTQYF. DNA for the CDR3: TGTGCCAGCAGGAAGCGGGACCCTACGTCAGATACGCAGTATTTT.

The chain couples TRBV5-1 to TRBJ1-1; D perhaps matches TRBD1 (6 bases). V was clipped by 2 bases and J by 2 bases, with 10 bases between them. The CDR3 has 14 amino acids. Germline V gene data show CDR1 as SGHRS and CDR2 as YFSETQ. The CDR3 spells CASSFRTDNTEAFF. As DNA, the CDR3 is TGCGCCAGCAGCTTCCGGACAGACAACACTGAAGCTTTCTTT.